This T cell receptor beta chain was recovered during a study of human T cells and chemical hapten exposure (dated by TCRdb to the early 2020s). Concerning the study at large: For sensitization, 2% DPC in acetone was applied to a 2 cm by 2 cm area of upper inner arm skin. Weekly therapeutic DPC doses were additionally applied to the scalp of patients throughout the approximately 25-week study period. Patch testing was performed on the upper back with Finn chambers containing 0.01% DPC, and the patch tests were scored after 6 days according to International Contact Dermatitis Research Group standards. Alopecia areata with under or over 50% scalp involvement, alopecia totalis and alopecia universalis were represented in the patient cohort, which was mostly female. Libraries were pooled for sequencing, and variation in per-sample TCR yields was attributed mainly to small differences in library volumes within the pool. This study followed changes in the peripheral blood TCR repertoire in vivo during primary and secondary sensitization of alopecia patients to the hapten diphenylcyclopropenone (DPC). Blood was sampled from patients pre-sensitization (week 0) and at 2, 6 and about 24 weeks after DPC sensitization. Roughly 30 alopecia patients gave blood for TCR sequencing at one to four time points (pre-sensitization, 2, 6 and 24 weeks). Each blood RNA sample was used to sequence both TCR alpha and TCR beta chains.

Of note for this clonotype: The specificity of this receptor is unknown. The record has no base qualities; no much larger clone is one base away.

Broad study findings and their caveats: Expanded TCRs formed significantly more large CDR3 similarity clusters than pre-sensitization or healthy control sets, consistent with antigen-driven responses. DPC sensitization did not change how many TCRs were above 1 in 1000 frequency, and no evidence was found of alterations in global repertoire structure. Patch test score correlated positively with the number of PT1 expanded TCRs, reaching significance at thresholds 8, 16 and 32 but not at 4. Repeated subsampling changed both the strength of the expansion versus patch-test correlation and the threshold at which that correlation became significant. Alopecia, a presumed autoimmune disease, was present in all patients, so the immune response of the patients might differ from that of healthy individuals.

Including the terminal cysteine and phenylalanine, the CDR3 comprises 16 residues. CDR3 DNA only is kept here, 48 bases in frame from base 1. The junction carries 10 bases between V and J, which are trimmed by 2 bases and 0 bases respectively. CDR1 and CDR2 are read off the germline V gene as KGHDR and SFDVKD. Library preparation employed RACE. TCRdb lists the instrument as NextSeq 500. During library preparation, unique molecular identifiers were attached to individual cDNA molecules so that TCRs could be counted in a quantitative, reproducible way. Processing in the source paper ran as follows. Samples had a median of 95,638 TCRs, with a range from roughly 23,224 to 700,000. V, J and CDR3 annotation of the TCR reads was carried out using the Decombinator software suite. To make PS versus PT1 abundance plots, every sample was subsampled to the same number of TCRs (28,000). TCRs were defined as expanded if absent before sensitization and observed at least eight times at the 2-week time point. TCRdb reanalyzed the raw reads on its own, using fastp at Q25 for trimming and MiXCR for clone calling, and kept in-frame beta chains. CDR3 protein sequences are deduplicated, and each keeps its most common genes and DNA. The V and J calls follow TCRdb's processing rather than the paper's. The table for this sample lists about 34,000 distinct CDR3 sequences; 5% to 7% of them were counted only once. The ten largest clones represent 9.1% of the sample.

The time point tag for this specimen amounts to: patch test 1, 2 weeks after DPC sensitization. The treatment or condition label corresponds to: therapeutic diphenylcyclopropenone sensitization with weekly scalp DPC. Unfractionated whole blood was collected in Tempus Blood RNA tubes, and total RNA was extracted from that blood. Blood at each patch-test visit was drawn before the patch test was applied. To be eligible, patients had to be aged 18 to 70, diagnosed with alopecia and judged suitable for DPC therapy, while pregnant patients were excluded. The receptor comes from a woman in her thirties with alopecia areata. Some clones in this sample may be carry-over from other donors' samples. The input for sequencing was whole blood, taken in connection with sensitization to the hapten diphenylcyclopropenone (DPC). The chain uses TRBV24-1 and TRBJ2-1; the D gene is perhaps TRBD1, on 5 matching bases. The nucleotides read TGTGCCACCAGTGATTCACAGGCGAGCTCCTACAATGAGCAGTTCTTC. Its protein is CATSDSQASSYNEQFF.